These T cell receptor beta chains were read from a single sample in a study of cytomegalovirus exposure and HLA in healthy donors. Some clones are missing from TCRdb's copy, which holds only in-frame ones; the method was immunoSEQ multiplex PCR. The sample shows 120,000 or so clones, approximately 72% of them seen only once. The sequenced sample was PBMCs. Receptor source: a man in his late teens or twenties in good health and CMV-seronegative. CDR3s include the opening cysteine and the closing phenylalanine or tryptophan. A D gene is named only where the DNA matches it firmly. A clone size is listed for some rows: how often the clone was seen (once, few, many), or a class if it is expanded.

size	V	J	D	DNA	CDR3
.	TRBV7-9	TRBJ2-2	.	TGTGCCAGCAGCCCCGTCGAGGTCACCGGGGAGCTGTTTTTT	CASSPVEVTGELFF
.	TRBV6-1	TRBJ2-7	TRBD2	TGTGCCAGCAGTGCCCCCCCAGCGGGGGGCTCCTACGAGCAGTACTTC	CASSAPPAGGSYEQYF
.	TRBV28	TRBJ1-5	.	TGTGCCAGCAGTCAGGGTGGATCAAGTCAGCCCCAGCATTTT	CASSQGGSSQPQHF
.	TRBV5-1	TRBJ1-4	.	TGCGCCAGCGCCCGAGCGTCAACTAATGAAAAACTGTTTTTT	CASARASTNEKLFF
.	TRBV7-2	TRBJ2-5	TRBD2	TGTGCCAGCAGCTTAGGGCCCCCAGCGGGAGGGCCGGAAGAGACCCAGTACTTC	CASSLGPPAGGPEETQYF
few	TRBV25-1	TRBJ1-4	TRBD1	TGTGCCAGCGGACAGGGAGAACTGTTTTTT	CASGQGELFF
few	TRBV6-5	TRBJ2-7	.	TGTGCCAGCAGTGTGAGCGGGCCGCCCTCCTACGAGCAGTACTTC	CASSVSGPPSYEQYF
.	TRBV5-6	TRBJ1-5	.	TGTGCCAGCAGCTTGGGTAGAAAACAGCCCCAGCATTTT	CASSLGRKQPQHF
.	TRBV5-6	TRBJ2-7	.	TGTGCCAGCAGCTTGACGGGCTACGAGCAGTACTTC	CASSLTGYEQYF
.	TRBV6-5	TRBJ1-1	.	TGTGCCAGCAGGAAAATAGCACGGTCCACTGAAGCTTTCTTT	CASRKIARSTEAFF
.	TRBV5-1	TRBJ1-1	TRBD1	TGCGCCAGCAGCTACCACCAAGACAGGGGGCGAACTGAAGCTTTCTTT	CASSYHQDRGRTEAFF
.	TRBV7-9	TRBJ1-3	.	TGTGCCAGCAGCTGGGCGGGGTCTGGAAACACCATATATTTT	CASSWAGSGNTIYF
.	TRBV29-1	TRBJ2-2	TRBD2	TGCAGCGTTGAAGAAGCGGGAGGGGGCACCGGGGAGCTGTTTTTT	CSVEEAGGGTGELFF
.	TRBV9	TRBJ2-1	.	TGTGCCAGCAGCGTCTCAGTATCTAGTATCCATGAGCAGTTCTTC	CASSVSVSSIHEQFF